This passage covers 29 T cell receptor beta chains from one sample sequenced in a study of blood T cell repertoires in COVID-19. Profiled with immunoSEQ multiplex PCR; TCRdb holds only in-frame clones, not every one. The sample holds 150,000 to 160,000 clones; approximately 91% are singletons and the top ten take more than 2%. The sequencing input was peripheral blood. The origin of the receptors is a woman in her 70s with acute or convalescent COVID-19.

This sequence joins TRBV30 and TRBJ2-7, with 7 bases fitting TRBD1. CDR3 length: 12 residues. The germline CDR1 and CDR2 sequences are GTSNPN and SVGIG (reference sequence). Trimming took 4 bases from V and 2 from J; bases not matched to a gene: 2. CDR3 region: CAWKGTAYEQYF. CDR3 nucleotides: TGTGCCTGGAAGGGGACAGCCTACGAGCAGTACTTC.

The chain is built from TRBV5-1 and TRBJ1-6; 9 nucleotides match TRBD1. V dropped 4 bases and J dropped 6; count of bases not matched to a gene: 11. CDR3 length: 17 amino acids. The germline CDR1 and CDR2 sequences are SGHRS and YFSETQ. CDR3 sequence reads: CASSRAGTGLVNSPLHF. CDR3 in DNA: TGCGCCAGCAGCCGAGCCGGGACAGGGCTCGTTAATTCACCCCTCCACTTT.

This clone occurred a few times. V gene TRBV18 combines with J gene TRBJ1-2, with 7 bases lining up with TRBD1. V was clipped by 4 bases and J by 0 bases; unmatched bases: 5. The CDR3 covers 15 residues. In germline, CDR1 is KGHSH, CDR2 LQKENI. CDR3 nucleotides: TGTGCCAGCTCACGCCGGACAGGAACTAACTATGGCTACACCTTC. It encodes CASSRRTGTNYGYTF.

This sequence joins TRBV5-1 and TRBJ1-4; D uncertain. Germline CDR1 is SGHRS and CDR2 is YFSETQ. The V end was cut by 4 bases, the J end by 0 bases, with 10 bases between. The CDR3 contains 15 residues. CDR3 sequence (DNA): TGCGCCAGCAGCCGCCAGGATGCAACTAATGAAAAACTGTTTTTT. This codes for CASSRQDATNEKLFF. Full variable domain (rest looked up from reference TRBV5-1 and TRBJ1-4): KAGVTQTPRYLIKTRGQQVTLSCSPISGHRSVSWYQQTPGQGLQFLFEYFSETQRNKGNFPGRFSGRQFSNSRSEMNVSTLELGDSALYLCASSRQDATNEKLFFGSGTQLSVL.

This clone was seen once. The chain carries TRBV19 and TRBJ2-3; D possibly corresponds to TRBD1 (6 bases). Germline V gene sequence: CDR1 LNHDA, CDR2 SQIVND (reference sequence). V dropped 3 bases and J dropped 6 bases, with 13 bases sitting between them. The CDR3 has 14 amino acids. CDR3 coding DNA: TGTGCCAGTAGTATGGACAGTACAATGGATACGCAGTATTTT. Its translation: CASSMDSTMDTQYF.

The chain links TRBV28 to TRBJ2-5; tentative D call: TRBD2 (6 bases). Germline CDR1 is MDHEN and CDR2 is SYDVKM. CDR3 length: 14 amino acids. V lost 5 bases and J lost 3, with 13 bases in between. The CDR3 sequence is CASSPGGVEETQYF. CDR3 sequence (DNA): TGTGCCAGCAGTCCCGGAGGGGTGGAAGAGACCCAGTACTTC. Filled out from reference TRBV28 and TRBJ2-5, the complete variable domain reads DVKVTQSSRYLVKRTGEKVFLECVQDMDHENMFWYRQDPGLGLRLIYFSYDVKMKEKGDIPEGYSVSREKKERFSLILESASTNQTSMYLCASSPGGVEETQYFGPGTRLLVL.

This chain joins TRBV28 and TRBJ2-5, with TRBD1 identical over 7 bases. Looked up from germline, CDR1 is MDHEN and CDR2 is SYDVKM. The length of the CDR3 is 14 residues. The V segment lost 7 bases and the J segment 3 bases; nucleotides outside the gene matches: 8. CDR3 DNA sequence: TGTGCCAGCAAAATACCCGGGACAGAAGAGACCCAGTACTTC. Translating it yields CASKIPGTEETQYF.

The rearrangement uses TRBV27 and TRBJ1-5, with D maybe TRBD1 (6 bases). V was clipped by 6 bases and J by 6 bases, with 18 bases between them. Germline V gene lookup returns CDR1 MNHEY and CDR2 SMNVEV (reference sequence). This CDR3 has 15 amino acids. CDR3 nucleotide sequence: TGTGCCAGCAGCCCTTATCAACGGGACATTCAGCCCCAGCATTTT. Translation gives CASSPYQRDIQPQHF.

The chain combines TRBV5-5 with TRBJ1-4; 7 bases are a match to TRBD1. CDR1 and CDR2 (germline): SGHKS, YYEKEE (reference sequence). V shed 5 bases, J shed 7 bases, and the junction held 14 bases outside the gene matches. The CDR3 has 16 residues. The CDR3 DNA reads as TGTGCCAGCAGGCTTGGATCAGGGGGTTTTGGTGAAAAACTGTTTTTT. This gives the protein CASRLGSGGFGEKLFF.

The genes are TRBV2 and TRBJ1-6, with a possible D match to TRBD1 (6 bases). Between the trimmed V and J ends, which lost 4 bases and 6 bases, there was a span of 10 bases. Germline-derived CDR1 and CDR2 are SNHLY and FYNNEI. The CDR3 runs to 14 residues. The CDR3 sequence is CASSGTEPNSPLHF. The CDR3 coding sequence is TGTGCCAGCAGTGGGACAGAGCCTAATTCACCCCTCCACTTT. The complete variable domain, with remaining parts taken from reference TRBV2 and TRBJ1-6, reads EPEVTQTPSHQVTQMGQEVILRCVPISNHLYFYWYRQILGQKVEFLVSFYNNEISEKSEIFDDQFSVERPDGSNFTLKIRSTKLEDSAMYFCASSGTEPNSPLHFGNGTRLTVT.

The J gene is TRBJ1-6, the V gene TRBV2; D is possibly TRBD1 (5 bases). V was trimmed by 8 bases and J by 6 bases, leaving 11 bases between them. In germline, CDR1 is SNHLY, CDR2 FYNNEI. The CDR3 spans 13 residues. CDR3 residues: CASGGASNSPLHF. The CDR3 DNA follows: TGTGCCAGCGGTGGGGCCTCTAATTCACCCCTCCACTTT.

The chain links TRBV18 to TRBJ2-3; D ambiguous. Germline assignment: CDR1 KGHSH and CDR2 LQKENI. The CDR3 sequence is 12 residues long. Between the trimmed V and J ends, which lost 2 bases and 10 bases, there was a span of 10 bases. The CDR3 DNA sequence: TGTGCCAGCTCACCATACGGGTGGCCGCAGTATTTT. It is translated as CASSPYGWPQYF.

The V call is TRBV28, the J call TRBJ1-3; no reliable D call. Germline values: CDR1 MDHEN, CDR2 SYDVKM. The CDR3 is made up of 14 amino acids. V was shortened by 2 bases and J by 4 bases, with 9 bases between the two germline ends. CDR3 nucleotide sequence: TGTGCCAGCAGTTTAATCGAGGCAGGAAACACCATATATTTT. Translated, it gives CASSLIEAGNTIYF.

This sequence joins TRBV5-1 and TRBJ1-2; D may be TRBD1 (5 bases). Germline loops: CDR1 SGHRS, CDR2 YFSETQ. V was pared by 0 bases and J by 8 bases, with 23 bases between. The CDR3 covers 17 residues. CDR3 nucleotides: TGCGCCAGCAGCTTGGCCGGGGGGGACCCAGCTAAATCGGGCTACACCTTC. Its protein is CASSLAGGDPAKSGYTF.

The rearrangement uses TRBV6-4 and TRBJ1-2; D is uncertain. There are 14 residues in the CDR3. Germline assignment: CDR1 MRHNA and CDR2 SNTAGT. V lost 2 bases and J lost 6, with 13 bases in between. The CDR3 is CASSDGVGRDGYTF. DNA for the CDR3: TGTGCCAGCAGTGACGGAGTGGGGAGGGATGGCTACACCTTC.

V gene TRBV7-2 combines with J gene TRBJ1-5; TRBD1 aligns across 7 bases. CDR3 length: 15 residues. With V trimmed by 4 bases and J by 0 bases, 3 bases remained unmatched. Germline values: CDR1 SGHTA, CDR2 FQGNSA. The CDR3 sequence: CASSSDRNSNQPQHF. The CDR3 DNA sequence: TGTGCCAGCAGCTCGGACAGGAATAGCAATCAGCCCCAGCATTTT.

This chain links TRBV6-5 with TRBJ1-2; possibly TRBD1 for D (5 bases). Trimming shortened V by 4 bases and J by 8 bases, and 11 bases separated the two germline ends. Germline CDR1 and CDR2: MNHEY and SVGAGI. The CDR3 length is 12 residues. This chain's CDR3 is CASSLGGGGYTF. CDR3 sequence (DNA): TGTGCCAGCAGTTTGGGGGGTGGAGGCTACACCTTC.

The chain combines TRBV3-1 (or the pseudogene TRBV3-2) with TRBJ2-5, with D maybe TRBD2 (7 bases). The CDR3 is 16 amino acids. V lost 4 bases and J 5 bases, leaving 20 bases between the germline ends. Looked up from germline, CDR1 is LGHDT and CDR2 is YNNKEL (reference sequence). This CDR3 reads CASSLLRRGPGETQYF. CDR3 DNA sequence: TGTGCCAGCAGCCTACTTCGGCGGGGGCCGGGTGAGACCCAGTACTTC.

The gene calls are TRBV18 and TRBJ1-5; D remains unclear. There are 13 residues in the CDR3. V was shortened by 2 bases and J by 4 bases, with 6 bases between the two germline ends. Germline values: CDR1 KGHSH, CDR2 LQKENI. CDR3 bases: TGTGCCAGCTCACCAGGGCCAAATCAGCCCCAGCATTTT. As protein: CASSPGPNQPQHF.

CDR3 loop: CASSERGSGGNTIYF. CDR3 in DNA: TGTGCCAGCAGTGAGAGGGGGTCGGGTGGAAACACCATATATTTT. The V gene is TRBV2, the J gene TRBJ1-3, with TRBD1 as a possible D gene (6 bases). The V and J ends lost 3 bases and 3 bases respectively, with 12 bases between them. CDR1 is SNHLY and CDR2 is FYNNEI in the germline V gene. CDR3 length: 15 amino acids.

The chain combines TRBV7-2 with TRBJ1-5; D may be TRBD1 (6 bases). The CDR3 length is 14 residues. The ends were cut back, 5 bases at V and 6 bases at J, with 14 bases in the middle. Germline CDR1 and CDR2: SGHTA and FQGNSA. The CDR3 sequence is CASSAQGLTQPQHF. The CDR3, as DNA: TGTGCCAGCAGCGCTCAGGGGCTAACTCAGCCCCAGCATTTT.

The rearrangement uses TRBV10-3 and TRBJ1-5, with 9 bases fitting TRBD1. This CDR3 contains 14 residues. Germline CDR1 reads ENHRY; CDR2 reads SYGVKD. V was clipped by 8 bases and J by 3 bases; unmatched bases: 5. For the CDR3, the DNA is TGTGCCATCGGCGGGACAGGGATCAATCAGCCCCAGCATTTT. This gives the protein CAIGGTGINQPQHF.

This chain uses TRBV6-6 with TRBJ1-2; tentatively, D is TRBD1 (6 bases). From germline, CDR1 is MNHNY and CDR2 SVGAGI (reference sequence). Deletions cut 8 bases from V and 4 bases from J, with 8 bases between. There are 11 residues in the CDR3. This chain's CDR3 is CASQGLYGYTF. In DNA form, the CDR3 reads TGTGCCAGCCAGGGGCTCTATGGCTACACCTTC.

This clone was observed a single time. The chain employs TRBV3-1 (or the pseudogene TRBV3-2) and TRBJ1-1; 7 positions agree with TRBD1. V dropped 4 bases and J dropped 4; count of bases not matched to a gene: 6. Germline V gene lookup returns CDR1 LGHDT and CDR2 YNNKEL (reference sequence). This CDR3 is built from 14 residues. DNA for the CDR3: TGTGCCAGCAGCCCCCGGACAGGCGGCACTGAAGCTTTCTTT. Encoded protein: CASSPRTGGTEAFF.

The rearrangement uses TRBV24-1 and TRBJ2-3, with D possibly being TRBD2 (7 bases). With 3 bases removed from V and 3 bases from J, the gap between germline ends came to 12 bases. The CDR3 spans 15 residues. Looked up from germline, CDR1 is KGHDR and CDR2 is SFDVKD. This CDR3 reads CATSDGGALTDTQYF. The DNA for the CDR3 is TGTGCCACCAGTGATGGGGGGGCGCTGACAGATACGCAGTATTTT.

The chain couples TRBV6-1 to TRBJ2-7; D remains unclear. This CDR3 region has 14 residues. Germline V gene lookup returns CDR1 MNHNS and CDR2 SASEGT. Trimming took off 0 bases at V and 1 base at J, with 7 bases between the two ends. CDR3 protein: CASSEALRSYEQYV. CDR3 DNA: TGTGCCAGCAGTGAAGCGCTTCGGTCCTACGAGCAGTACGTC.

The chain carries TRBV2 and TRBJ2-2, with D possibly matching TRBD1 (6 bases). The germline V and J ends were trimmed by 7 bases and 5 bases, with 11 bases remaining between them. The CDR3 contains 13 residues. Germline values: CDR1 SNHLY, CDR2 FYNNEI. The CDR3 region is CASTVQGTGELFF. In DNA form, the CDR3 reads TGTGCCAGCACGGTACAGGGTACCGGGGAGCTGTTTTTT. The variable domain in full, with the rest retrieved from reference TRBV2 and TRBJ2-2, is EPEVTQTPSHQVTQMGQEVILRCVPISNHLYFYWYRQILGQKVEFLVSFYNNEISEKSEIFDDQFSVERPDGSNFTLKIRSTKLEDSAMYFCASTVQGTGELFFGEGSRLTVL.

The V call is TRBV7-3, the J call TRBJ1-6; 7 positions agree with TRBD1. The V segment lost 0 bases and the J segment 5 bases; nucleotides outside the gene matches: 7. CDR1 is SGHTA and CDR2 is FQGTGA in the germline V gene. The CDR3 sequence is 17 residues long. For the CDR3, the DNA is TGTGCCAGCAGCTTAACTCCCGGGACAGCGGATAATTCACCCCTCCACTTT. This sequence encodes CASSLTPGTADNSPLHF.

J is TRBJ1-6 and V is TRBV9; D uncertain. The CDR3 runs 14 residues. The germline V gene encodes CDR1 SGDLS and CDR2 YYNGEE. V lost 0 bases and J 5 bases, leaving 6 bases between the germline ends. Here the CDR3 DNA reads TGTGCCAGCAGCGTAGGTATTAATAATTCACCCCTCCACTTT. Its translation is CASSVGINNSPLHF.